The sequence of this TCR beta chain was determined in a study of blood T cell repertoires in COVID-19. The authors' processing: The authors estimated nucleated cell counts from reference gene primer amplification. The repertoire was sequenced with immunoSEQ multiplex PCR; TCRdb's copy has only in-frame clones and lacks some. V, J and clone size derive from that table, while D and trimming were established from the DNA sequence. The table lists about 190,000 clones, roughly nine tenths of them singletons. After removal of 7 bases from V and 7 bases from J, the junction contained 5 bases not matched to a gene. This CDR3 comprises 13 residues. Germline V gene sequence: CDR1 SGHTS, CDR2 YDEGEE.

J is TRBJ1-5 and V is TRBV5-8; 10 nucleotides agree with TRBD1. The specimen was peripheral blood. The TCR sequence derives from a man aged 25-45 years with acute or convalescent COVID-19. CDR3: CASDRGLGQPQHF. CDR3 DNA: TGTGCCAGCGACAGGGGGCTTGGGCAGCCCCAGCATTTT.